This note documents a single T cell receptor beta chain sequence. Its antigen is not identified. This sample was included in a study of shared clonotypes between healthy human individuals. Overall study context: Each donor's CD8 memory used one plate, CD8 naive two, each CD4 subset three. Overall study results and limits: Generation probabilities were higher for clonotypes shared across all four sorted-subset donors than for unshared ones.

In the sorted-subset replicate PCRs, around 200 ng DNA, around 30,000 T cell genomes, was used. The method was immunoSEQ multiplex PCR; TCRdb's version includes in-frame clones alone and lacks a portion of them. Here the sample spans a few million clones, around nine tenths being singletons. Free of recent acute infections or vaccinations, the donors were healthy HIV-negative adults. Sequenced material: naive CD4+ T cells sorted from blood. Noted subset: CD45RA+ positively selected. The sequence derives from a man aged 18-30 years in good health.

The CDR3: CAWSPDTQYF. The CDR3 nucleotides are TGTGCCTGGAGTCCAGATACGCAGTATTTT. The chain uses TRBV30 and TRBJ2-3; unclear D gene. V shed 2 bases and J shed 4 bases, with 1 base lying between them. Germline CDR1 and CDR2: GTSNPN and SVGIG (reference sequence). The CDR3 extends over 10 amino acids. Based on the CDR3 plus reference TRBV30 and TRBJ2-3, the full variable domain is SQTIHQWPATLVQPVGSPLSLECTVEGTSNPNLYWYRQAAGRGLQLLFYSVGIGQISSEVPQNLSASRPQDRQFILSSKKLLLSDSGFYLCAWSPDTQYFGPGTRLTVL.